Presented here are 29 T cell receptor beta chains from one specimen sequenced in a study of blood T cells in healthy people across ages. Alongside a J-beta primer mix, a sample-barcoded 5' primer served in a second PCR lasting about 7 to 11 cycles. TCRdb re-derived calls from the 5' RACE reads in MiXCR, one entry per CDR3 protein. The sample holds around 1,900,000 distinct CDR3 sequences; more than 35% are singletons and the top ten take roughly 24%. The sample consisted of blood. The source is a human donor in good health.

This chain connects TRBV12-5 to TRBJ2-1; D unclear. V lost 5 bases and J 12 bases, leaving 17 bases between the germline ends. The CDR3 runs to 13 residues. Germline lookup yields CDR1 LGHNT and CDR2 FRNRAP. CDR3 sequence: CASGQAAGPGQFF. In DNA, the CDR3 is TGTGCTAGTGGTCAAGCCGCCGGTCCTGGGCAGTTCTTC. Complete variable domain (other parts from reference TRBV12-5 and TRBJ2-1): DARVTQTPRHKVTEMGQEVTMRCQPILGHNTVFWYRQTMMQGLELLAYFRNRAPLDDSGMPKDRFSAEMPDATLATLKIQPSEPRDSAVYFCASGQAAGPGQFFGPGTRLTVL.

This clonotype was seen a few times. The chain carries TRBV5-1 and TRBJ2-7, with a possible D match to TRBD1 (6 bases). Trimming took off 0 bases at V and 6 bases at J, with 16 bases between the two ends. The germline CDR1 and CDR2 sequences are SGHRS and YFSETQ. The CDR3 covers 15 residues. In DNA form, the CDR3 reads TGCGCCAGCAGCTTGGGGGCAGGGGAGTCGGGCGAGCAGTACTTC. Its protein is CASSLGAGESGEQYF.

In the case of this clonotype: At one end, the junction sequence differs from germline, possibly due to a read error. J is TRBJ1-1 and V is TRBV20-1; possible D gene TRBD1, 5 bases. Germline V lookup: CDR1 DFQATT, CDR2 SNEGSKA (reference sequence). CDR3 size: 13 residues. CDR3 residues: CSAGEGMNTEAFF. For the CDR3, the DNA is TGCAGTGCTGGAGAGGGGATGAACACTGAAGCTTTCTTT.

CDR3 DNA: TGCGCCAGCAGCTCGGTCAGGGGTGTAAACTTCAATGAGCAGTTCTTC. Its translation is CASSSVRGVNFNEQFF. The J gene is TRBJ2-1, the V gene TRBV4-3, with D maybe TRBD1 (6 bases). CDR1 LGHNA and CDR2 YSLEER come from the germline V gene. The CDR3 has 16 residues. Trimming removed 5 bases from V and 6 bases from J, with 20 bases in between.

The chain links TRBV9 to TRBJ1-2, with D possibly matching TRBD1 (5 bases). The CDR3 is 14 residues long. Germline CDR1 reads SGDLS; CDR2 reads YYNGEE. Trimming took off 0 bases at V and 7 bases at J, with 13 bases between the two ends. The CDR3 region is CASSVDGGFGGYTF. CDR3 sequence (DNA): TGTGCCAGCAGCGTAGACGGGGGGTTTGGTGGCTACACCTTC. Full variable domain (remainder filled in from reference TRBV9 and TRBJ1-2): DSGVTQTPKHLITATGQRVTLRCSPRSGDLSVYWYQQSLDQGLQFLIQYYNGEERAKGNILERFSAQQFPDLHSELNLSSLELGDSALYFCASSVDGGFGGYTFGSGTRLTVV.

In DNA form, the CDR3 reads TGTGCCAGCAGCTCGGGACACGGAGTCAACGAGCAGTACTTC. It codes for CASSSGHGVNEQYF. V is TRBV5-6 and J is TRBJ2-7, with D possibly matching TRBD1 (6 bases). The CDR3 totals 14 residues. V was pared by 3 bases and J by 5 bases, with 15 bases between. Germline V gene sequence: CDR1 SGHDT, CDR2 YYEEEE.

J is TRBJ1-5 and V is TRBV27; D ambiguous. This CDR3 comprises 16 residues. The germline CDR1 and CDR2 sequences are MNHEY and SMNVEV (reference sequence). DNA of the CDR3: TGTGTCTGCAGTTTAAAGGCAGGTTATAGCAATCAGCCCCAGCATTTT. Its protein is CVCSLKAGYSNQPQHF.

With respect to this clonotype: At one boundary the junction diverges from the germline segment, which might be a read error. The chain has TRBV12-3 or TRBV12-4 and TRBJ1-1; TRBD1 aligns across 7 bases. The CDR3 runs to 14 residues. CDR3 in amino acids: CASRLDRANTEAFF. CDR3 nucleotides: TGTGCCAGCAGGTTAGACAGGGCGAACACTGAAGCTTTCTTT.

The chain employs TRBV6-5 and TRBJ1-1; D call uncertain. V dropped 0 bases and J dropped 8 bases, with 16 bases sitting between them. The CDR3 is 15 residues long. The germline CDR1 and CDR2 sequences are MNHEY and SVGAGI. DNA for the CDR3: TGTGCCAGCAGTTACTCGCGCCTCCGGGCCTACGAAGCTTTCTTT. Protein product: CASSYSRLRAYEAFF.

The table lists this clonotype with a few counts. The germline gene is not matched at one end of the junction; a read error may be the cause. In DNA, the CDR3 is TGCGCCGGCAGCCAAGATGGGCCAGCGGCCGCAACTAATGAAAAACTGTTTTTT. Translated: CAGSQDGPAAATNEKLFF. V and J are TRBV4-3 and TRBJ1-4, with no clear D. The CDR3 has 18 residues. Germline values: CDR1 LGHNA, CDR2 YSLEER.

V gene TRBV20-1 combines with J gene TRBJ2-7, with 8 bases lining up with TRBD1. From germline, CDR1 is DFQATT and CDR2 SNEGSKA (reference sequence). The trim removed 5 bases at V and 1 base at J, leaving 7 bases unmatched. This CDR3 has 14 amino acids. The CDR3 bases are TGCAGTGCTCGGAGGGGGACAGGATCCTACGAGCAGTACTTC. Protein product: CSARRGTGSYEQYF.

This clonotype has a handful of counts. The chain employs TRBV7-2 and TRBJ1-5, with a tentative D call TRBD1 (6 bases). CDR1 is SGHTA, CDR2 FQGNSA, per germline. This CDR3 region has 16 residues. V lost 0 bases and J 4 bases, leaving 13 bases between the germline ends. The CDR3 here is CASSLAGGGLNQPQHF. The CDR3 DNA is TGTGCCAGCAGCTTAGCAGGAGGGGGGTTGAATCAGCCCCAGCATTTT. The variable domain in full, with the rest retrieved from reference TRBV7-2 and TRBJ1-5, is GAGVSQSPSNKVTEKGKDVELRCDPISGHTALYWYRQSLGQGLEFLIYFQGNSAPDKSGLPSDRFSAERTGGSVSTLTIQRTQQEDSAVYLCASSLAGGGLNQPQHFGDGTRLSIL.

This clonotype has only one observation. The chain recombines TRBV7-8 with TRBJ2-1, with 8 nucleotides matching TRBD2. Judging by the DNA end, TRBJ2-7 fits better; the J call may be wrong. The CDR3 covers 16 residues. Germline V gives CDR1 SGHVS, CDR2 FQNEAQ. CDR3 protein: CASSLVGGGGLYEQYF. In nucleotides, the CDR3 is TGTGCCAGCAGCTTAGTGGGCGGCGGGGGGCTGTACGAGCAGTACTTC.

The chain is built from TRBV11-2 and TRBJ1-5; D may be TRBD1 (5 bases). This CDR3 has 15 residues. Germline-derived CDR1 and CDR2 are SGHAT and FQNNGV. The V and J ends lost 1 base and 11 bases respectively, with 18 bases between them. The CDR3 bases are TGTGCCAGCAGCTTAGGAGGGGCCCACCAAGAGACCCAGCATTTT. Its translation: CASSLGGAHQETQHF.

The chain recombines TRBV18 with TRBJ2-2; 8 bases are a match to TRBD1. CDR3 length equals 20 residues. V lost 5 bases and J lost 4; bases outside the gene matches: 21. Germline CDR1 KGHSH, CDR2 LQKENI. In nucleotides, the CDR3 is TGTGCCAGCTCAAATCTTCCGGGACAGGAACCTCCTATGGTCACCGGGGAGCTGTTTTTT. Protein product: CASSNLPGQEPPMVTGELFF.

This clonotype showed up just a few times. The chain recombines TRBV7-9 with TRBJ2-7; weak D call: TRBD1 (6 bases). The V gene's germline CDR1 is SEHNR and CDR2 FQNEAQ (reference sequence). The CDR3 runs 14 residues. Trimming removed 5 bases from V and 3 bases from J, with 14 bases in between. In nucleotides, the CDR3 is TGTGCCAGCAGCGCCCGGGACACTAACTACGAGCAGTACTTC. Translated, it gives CASSARDTNYEQYF.

This clonotype was detected once. The junction and the germline gene differ at one end; a read error may be behind it. CDR3 sequence (DNA): TGTGCCAGCTCACCACCGAACGTTGCAGGGGCAAACGTCCTGACTTTC. Its translation is CASSPPNVAGANVLTF. The J gene is TRBJ2-6, the V gene TRBV18; D is perhaps TRBD1 (6 bases). Germline CDR1 reads KGHSH; CDR2 reads LQKENI. The CDR3 loop spans 16 amino acids.

The V and J genes are TRBV6-5 and TRBJ1-4; D is unresolved. CDR3 length equals 13 residues. Germline V gene data show CDR1 as MNHEY and CDR2 as SVGAGI. Deletions cut 0 bases from V and 8 bases from J, with 7 bases between. Here the CDR3 reads CASSYSTREKLFF. The CDR3, as DNA: TGTGCCAGCAGTTACTCGACAAGGGAAAAACTGTTTTTT.

The J gene is TRBJ1-5, the V gene TRBV10-3, with 9 bases identical to TRBD1. J lost 3 bases, V lost 8 bases, and 2 bases had no gene match. Germline V CDR1 and CDR2: ENHRY, SYGVKD. The CDR3 spans 13 residues. The CDR3 region is CAIGTGHNQPQHF. CDR3 coding DNA: TGTGCCATCGGGACAGGGCACAATCAGCCCCAGCATTTT.

This clonotype was counted a few times. V and J are TRBV18 and TRBJ2-1; unclear D gene. The germline V and J ends were trimmed by 0 bases and 2 bases, with 14 bases remaining between them. The CDR3 length is 17 residues. Germline loops: CDR1 KGHSH, CDR2 LQKENI. CDR3 amino acids: CASSPPEPTAAYNEQFF. CDR3 DNA sequence: TGTGCCAGCTCACCACCGGAACCCACCGCTGCCTACAATGAGCAGTTCTTC.

This chain connects TRBV9 to TRBJ1-2, with D hard to call. Between the trimmed V and J ends, which lost 3 bases and 4 bases, there was a span of 7 bases. The CDR3 runs 12 residues. Germline loops: CDR1 SGDLS, CDR2 YYNGEE. The CDR3 is CASSDTCYGYTF. In DNA, the CDR3 is TGTGCCAGCAGCGACACCTGCTATGGCTACACCTTC.

This chain joins TRBV29-1 and TRBJ1-2, with a possible D match to TRBD1 (5 bases). CDR3 length: 13 amino acids. Germline V CDR1 and CDR2: SQVTM, ANQGSEA. V lost 5 bases and J lost 6, with 16 bases in between. As DNA, the CDR3 is TGCAGCGTTTTACATCTAAGGGGAGATGGCTACACCTTC. This sequence encodes CSVLHLRGDGYTF.

The V and J genes are TRBV12-3 or TRBV12-4 and TRBJ2-1, with D hard to call. The V end was cut by 3 bases, the J end by 2 bases, with 11 bases between. The CDR3 length is 15 residues. The CDR3 sequence is CASSFGLGPYNEQFF. CDR3 DNA: TGTGCCAGCAGTTTCGGGCTGGGCCCCTACAATGAGCAGTTCTTC.

Only one count was recorded for this clonotype. This may stem from a read error, because a much larger clone lies one nucleotide away. The chain is built from TRBV7-7 and TRBJ1-1; D gene ambiguous. CDR3 length: 16 residues. CDR1 SSHAT and CDR2 FNYEAQ come from the germline V gene (reference sequence). The chain's CDR3 is CASCPLTGNWNTEAFF. The CDR3, as DNA: TGTGCTAGCTGCCCCCTGACGGGCAATTGGAACACTGAAGCTTTCTTT.

This chain connects TRBV10-3 to TRBJ2-3; possible D gene TRBD1, 6 bases. V was pared by 6 bases and J by 2 bases, with 24 bases between. The CDR3 has 18 residues. Germline V gene sequence: CDR1 ENHRY, CDR2 SYGVKD. In DNA form, the CDR3 reads TGTGCCATCAGCGACCGAACCCTGCGGACAGCTCTCACAGATACGCAGTATTTT. Its protein product is CAISDRTLRTALTDTQYF.

The rearrangement uses TRBV5-1 and TRBJ2-5, with 7 bases matching TRBD2. This CDR3 is 15 amino acids long. V was pared by 7 bases and J by 4 bases, with 13 bases of the junction left unmatched. The germline V gene has CDR1 SGHRS and CDR2 YFSETQ. CDR3 residues: CASRSSGFMIETQYF. CDR3 DNA sequence: TGCGCCAGCCGCTCTAGCGGTTTTATGATAGAGACCCAGTACTTC.

This sequence joins TRBV12-3 or TRBV12-4 and TRBJ2-5, with D possibly TRBD1 on 5 matching bases. CDR3 length equals 13 residues. The V end lost 7 bases, the J end lost 0 bases, and 9 bases lay between the germline ends. The CDR3, as DNA: TGTGCCAGCAAAATGGACAACCAAGAGACCCAGTACTTC. Protein product: CASKMDNQETQYF.

The rearrangement joins TRBV7-9 to TRBJ2-4; 8 positions match TRBD2. The DNA end is more similar to TRBJ2-7, so the J call may be wrong. Germline V lookup: CDR1 SEHNR, CDR2 FQNEAQ (reference sequence). The CDR3 is made up of 15 amino acids. The CDR3 nucleotides are TGTGCCAGCAGCCCCAAGCGGGGGACCTTCTACGAGCAGTACTTC. The encoded protein is CASSPKRGTFYEQYF.

In the case of this clonotype: A read error may account for a junction end that differs from germline. The chain has TRBV6-5 and TRBJ2-2, with D hard to call. The CDR3 is made up of 14 amino acids. Germline CDR1 reads MNHEY; CDR2 reads SVGAGI. Here the CDR3 DNA reads TGTGCCAGCAGTTTCTGGTGGAACGCCGGGGAGCTGTTTTTT. It is translated as CASSFWWNAGELFF.